Listed below are T cell receptor beta chains from one sample, sequenced in a study of blood T cell repertoires in COVID-19. Repertoires were generated with immunoSEQ multiplex PCR, while TCRdb's copy carries only in-frame clones and drops some. The profile shows roughly 230,000 clones, 70% to 90% of them singletons. Sequenced material: peripheral blood. The receptors come from a man in his forties or fifties with COVID-19, enrolled during active disease. Each CDR3 is given with its conserved first and last residue. D genes are given only for firm matches. Not all rows give a size; the values are once, few, many and, for expanded clones, a class.

clone_size,v_call,d_call,j_call,cdr3_nt,cdr3_aa
-,TRBV21-1,-,TRBJ2-5,TGTGCCAGCAGCAAAGATGAACGGGACAGACAAGAGACCCAGTACTTC,CASSKDERDRQETQYF
-,TRBV9,TRBD1,TRBJ2-7,TGTGCCAGCAGCGAGGGACAGGGGGTTTACGAGCAGTACTTC,CASSEGQGVYEQYF
-,TRBV6-5,TRBD2,TRBJ2-1,TGTGCCAGCAGTCGGGAGCGGGGTTTCCTCCAAGAGCAGTTCTTC,CASSRERGFLQEQFF
-,TRBV19,TRBD1,TRBJ1-3,TGTGCCAGTAGTATACGGACAGGGGGTGATTCCTCTGGTCGAAACACCATATATTTT,CASSIRTGGDSSGRNTIYF
-,TRBV7-6,-,TRBJ2-1,TGTGCCAGCAGCCGGGAACGAACAGGGTTGAGTGAGCAGTTCTTC,CASSRERTGLSEQFF
-,TRBV3-1/TRBV3-2,TRBD1,TRBJ2-7,TGTGCCAGCAGCCGGACCGGGACAGGGGGCTACGAGCAGTACTTC,CASSRTGTGGYEQYF
-,TRBV5-6,TRBD1,TRBJ2-7,TGTGCCAGCAGCTGGGACAGCGGTTACGAGCAGTACTTC,CASSWDSGYEQYF
few,TRBV7-9,-,TRBJ1-6,TGTGCCAGCAGCTTAGAGGGGTGGAATTCACCCCTCCACTTT,CASSLEGWNSPLHF
-,TRBV30,TRBD1,TRBJ1-1,TGTGCCTGGAGGCCCCCGGGACAGGGCGCTGAAGCTTTCTTT,CAWRPPGQGAEAFF
-,TRBV6-2/TRBV6-3,-,TRBJ1-3,TGTGCCAGCAGTCTTACAGGAATCTCTGGAAACACCATATATTTT,CASSLTGISGNTIYF
-,TRBV18,TRBD1,TRBJ2-5,TGTGCCAGCTCACCCGGGACAGTTAAAGAGACCCAGTACTTC,CASSPGTVKETQYF
-,TRBV18,TRBD1,TRBJ1-1,TGTGCCAGCTCTCCTAGGACAGGGGAAACTGAAGCTTTCTTT,CASSPRTGETEAFF
-,TRBV5-6,-,TRBJ2-7,TGTGCCAGCAGCTTGTTCCAGGGATCCTACGAGCAGTACTTC,CASSLFQGSYEQYF
-,TRBV30,TRBD2,TRBJ2-1,TGTGCCCTCGCGGCTCCCGGGACTAGCGGGTCACCCAATGAGCAGTTCTTC,CALAAPGTSGSPNEQFF
-,TRBV7-2,-,TRBJ1-1,TGTGCCAGCAGCTTAATGGGAGACGAAGCTTTCTTT,CASSLMGDEAFF
many,TRBV7-9,-,TRBJ2-1,TGTGCCAGCAGCTTAGACCGGGGACTGGGGGGTGAGCAGTTCTTC,CASSLDRGLGGEQFF
-,TRBV4-2,-,TRBJ1-2,TGTGCCAGCAGCCAAGCGGCGGGGGTCGGAGGCTACACCTTC,CASSQAAGVGGYTF
-,TRBV5-5,TRBD1,TRBJ2-1,TGTGCCAGCAGCTGGGGGACAGGAGGTTACAATGAGCAGTTCTTC,CASSWGTGGYNEQFF
-,TRBV14,-,TRBJ1-1,TGTGCCAGCAGCCCCAGGGTCATGAACACTGAAGCTTTCTTT,CASSPRVMNTEAFF
-,TRBV9,-,TRBJ1-2,TGTGCCAGCAGCGACCAGGGTCGTGGCTACACCTTC,CASSDQGRGYTF
-,TRBV6-6,-,TRBJ1-5,TGTGCCAGCAGTCCTAGGAGATGGAGGATCAATCAGCCCCAGCATTTT,CASSPRRWRINQPQHF
-,TRBV19,-,TRBJ1-5,TGTGCCAGTAGTACCCACAGCCAGCCCCAGCATTTT,CASSTHSQPQHF
-,TRBV28,-,TRBJ2-1,TGTGCCAGCAGTTGGCCTCCCCCACAGACGAGCTCCTACAATGAGCAGTTCTTC,CASSWPPPQTSSYNEQFF
once,TRBV6-5,TRBD1,TRBJ2-2,TGTGCCAGCACTTCGGACAGGGGGGTACCCGGGGAGCTGTTTTTT,CASTSDRGVPGELFF
-,TRBV4-2,-,TRBJ1-1,TGTGCCAGCAGCCAAGATCGCGGCAGCCCGAACACTGAAGCTTTCTTT,CASSQDRGSPNTEAFF
-,TRBV7-3,-,TRBJ2-3,TGTGCCAGCAGCTTAAGTCGAGGAAGCGCAGATACGCAGTATTTT,CASSLSRGSADTQYF
once,TRBV10-3,-,TRBJ2-7,TGTGCCATCAGTGCAGGCGGGGTTTTCGAGCAGTACTTC,CAISAGGVFEQYF
-,TRBV4-1,TRBD2,TRBJ2-3,TGCGCCAGCAGCCAAGCGGCTAGCGGGTTCGTGACAGATACGCAGTATTTT,CASSQAASGFVTDTQYF
-,TRBV7-9,-,TRBJ2-2,TGTGCCAGCAGCTTCGGACAGCCCACCGGGGAGCTGTTTTTT,CASSFGQPTGELFF
-,TRBV30,-,TRBJ2-5,TGTGCCTGGAGTGTGGGCGTCCGGGAGACCCAGTACTTC,CAWSVGVRETQYF
-,TRBV20-1,-,TRBJ1-2,TGCAGTGCTAGTGGCAGTACTAACTATGGCTACACCTTC,CSASGSTNYGYTF
-,TRBV11-2,-,TRBJ2-5,TGTGCCAGCAGCTTAGGTACAGGGACAAGGGAGACCCAGTACTTC,CASSLGTGTRETQYF
once,TRBV3-1/TRBV3-2,-,TRBJ1-3,TGTGCCAGCAGCCAAGTTTTCTTATCTGGAAACACCATATATTTT,CASSQVFLSGNTIYF
-,TRBV4-3,-,TRBJ2-5,TGCGCCAGCAGCCAAGGGACAGCACAAGAGACCCAGTACTTC,CASSQGTAQETQYF
-,TRBV2,-,TRBJ2-2,TGTGCCAGCACCACTGGGACTGCGAACACCGGGGAGCTGTTTTTT,CASTTGTANTGELFF
-,TRBV4-2,-,TRBJ2-1,TGTGCCAGCAGCCAAGATCCCCGGGACTACAATGAGCAGTTCTTC,CASSQDPRDYNEQFF
-,TRBV29-1,-,TRBJ1-1,TGCAGCGTCTCCCCGGGACTTGAGATGGCTGAAGCTTTCTTT,CSVSPGLEMAEAFF
-,TRBV5-5,-,TRBJ1-4,TGTGCCAGCAGCTTGGCCAGGGTTGGAGAAAAACTGTTTTTT,CASSLARVGEKLFF
-,TRBV13,-,TRBJ2-3,TGTGCCAGCAGTTTAAAAAACGGGTTCTCGGTGGATACGCAGTATTTT,CASSLKNGFSVDTQYF
once,TRBV27,-,TRBJ1-4,TGTGCCAGCAGTCGATGGCAAAATGAAAAACTGTTTTTT,CASSRWQNEKLFF
once,TRBV2,TRBD1,TRBJ2-2,TGTGCCAGCAGTGAAGAGGGACAGGGGACCGGGGAGCTGTTTTTT,CASSEEGQGTGELFF
-,TRBV10-1,-,TRBJ2-7,TGCGCCAGCAGTGTCGGGCCAGGGGCGTTCGAGCAGTACTTC,CASSVGPGAFEQYF
once,TRBV19,TRBD1,TRBJ1-2,TGTGCCAGTATGGGACAGGATAACTATGGCTACACCTTC,CASMGQDNYGYTF
-,TRBV5-1,TRBD2,TRBJ2-1,TGCGCCAGCAGCTCGACCTCCGGGACTAGCAGCGATGAGCAGTTCTTC,CASSSTSGTSSDEQFF
few,TRBV7-3,-,TRBJ1-1,TGTGCCAGCAGCTTAAGTGGTGGGAGCACTGAAGCTTTCTTT,CASSLSGGSTEAFF
-,TRBV19,TRBD2,TRBJ2-5,TGTGCCAGTAGTAAAGGGATAGCGGGGACTCAAGAGACCCAGTACTTC,CASSKGIAGTQETQYF
-,TRBV11-2,TRBD2,TRBJ2-1,TGTGCCAGCAGCTTAAAAGGCGGGGGGGCTGAGGAGCAGTTCTTC,CASSLKGGGAEEQFF
-,TRBV9,TRBD2,TRBJ2-5,TGTGCCAGCAGCGGAGCGCCAGGGACGGGAGGAGAGACCCAGTACTTC,CASSGAPGTGGETQYF
-,TRBV3-1/TRBV3-2,TRBD1,TRBJ2-1,TGTGCCAGCAGCCAAGGGTTCGGACAGGGAATCTACAATGAGCAGTTCTTC,CASSQGFGQGIYNEQFF
once,TRBV5-1,-,TRBJ1-6,TGCGCCAGCAGCCTGACAGGTAGAGCCCCCCTCCACTTT,CASSLTGRAPLHF
-,TRBV14,TRBD1,TRBJ2-7,TGTGCCAGCAGCCATGGCGGGACAGGGTACGAGCAGTACTTC,CASSHGGTGYEQYF
-,TRBV5-1,TRBD2,TRBJ2-5,TGCGCCAGCAGACCCCGGACTAGTTCGGCGGAGACCCAGTACTTC,CASRPRTSSAETQYF